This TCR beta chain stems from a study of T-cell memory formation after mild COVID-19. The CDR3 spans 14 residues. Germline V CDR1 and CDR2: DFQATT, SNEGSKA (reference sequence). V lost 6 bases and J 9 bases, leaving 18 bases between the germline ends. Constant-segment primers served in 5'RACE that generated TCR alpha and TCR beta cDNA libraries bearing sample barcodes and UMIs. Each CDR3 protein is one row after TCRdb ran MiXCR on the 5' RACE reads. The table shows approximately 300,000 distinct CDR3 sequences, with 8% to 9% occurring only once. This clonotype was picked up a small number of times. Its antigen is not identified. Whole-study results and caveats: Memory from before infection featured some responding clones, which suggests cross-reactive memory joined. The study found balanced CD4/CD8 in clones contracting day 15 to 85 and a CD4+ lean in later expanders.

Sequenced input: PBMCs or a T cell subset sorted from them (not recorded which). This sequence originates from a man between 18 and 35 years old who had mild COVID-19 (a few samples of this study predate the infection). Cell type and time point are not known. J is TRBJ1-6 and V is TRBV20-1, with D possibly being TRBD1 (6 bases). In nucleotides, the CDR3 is TGCAGTGCCCTATGGGGAGAAGGGGGTTCACCCCTCCACTTT. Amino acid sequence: CSALWGEGGSPLHF.